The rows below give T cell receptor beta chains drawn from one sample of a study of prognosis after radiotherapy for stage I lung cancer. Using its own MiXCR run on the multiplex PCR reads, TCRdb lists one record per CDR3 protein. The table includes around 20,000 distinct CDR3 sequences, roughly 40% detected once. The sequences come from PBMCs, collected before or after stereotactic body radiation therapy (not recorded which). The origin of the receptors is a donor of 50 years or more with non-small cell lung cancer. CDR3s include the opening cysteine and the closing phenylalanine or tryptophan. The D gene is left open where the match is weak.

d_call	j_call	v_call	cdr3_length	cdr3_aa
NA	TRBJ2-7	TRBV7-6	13	CASSLDWVGEQYF
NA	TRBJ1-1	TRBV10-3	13	CAISGVANTEAFF
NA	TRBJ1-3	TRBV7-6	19	CASSVRQPVLLSSGNTIYF
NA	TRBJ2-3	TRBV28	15	CASSSPPELTDTQYF
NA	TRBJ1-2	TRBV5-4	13	CASSSTRGDGYTF
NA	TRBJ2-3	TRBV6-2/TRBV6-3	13	CASSRGGGQRQYF
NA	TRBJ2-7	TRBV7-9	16	CASSSTDQGRLYEQYF
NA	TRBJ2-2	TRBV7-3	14	CASSFRSDAGELFF
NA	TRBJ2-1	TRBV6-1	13	CASSNNFGDEQFF
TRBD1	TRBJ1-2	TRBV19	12	CASIISGQLFSF
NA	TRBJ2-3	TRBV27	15	CASQITYRATDTQYF
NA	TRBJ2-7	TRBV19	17	CASSIDGTPGRGNEQYF
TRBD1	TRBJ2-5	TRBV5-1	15	CASSGQGQPGETQYF
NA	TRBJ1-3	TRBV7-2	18	CASSPFCDPRGSGNTIYF
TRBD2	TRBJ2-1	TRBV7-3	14	CASSLGSGGNEQFF
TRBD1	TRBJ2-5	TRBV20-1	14	CSAPVGTAQETQYF
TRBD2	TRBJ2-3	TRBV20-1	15	CSAEIGTSGSYTQYF
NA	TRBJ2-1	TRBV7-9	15	CASSLTGVSLNEQFF
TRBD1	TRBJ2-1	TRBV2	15	CASYPQGISYNEQFF
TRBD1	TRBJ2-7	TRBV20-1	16	CSARQGAVSNPLEQYF
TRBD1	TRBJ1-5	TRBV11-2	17	CASSRLGTGVQGQPQHF
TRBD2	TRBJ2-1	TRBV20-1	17	CSARGTSGMGLLDEQFF